This entry describes one TCR beta chain. Its specificity is unknown. The record originates from a study of long-term antiretroviral therapy in people with HIV. Study details: The earliest samples predate the 2015 immediate-ART recommendation by about a decade. Whole-study findings and limits: Investigators report no available data on ART adherence, viral resistance or therapy changes.

The assay used was immunoSEQ (version v3.0), run at survey level. The method was immunoSEQ multiplex PCR; TCRdb's version includes in-frame clones alone and lacks a portion of them. The sample includes approximately 32,000 clones, 80% to 90% of them seen just once. The V gene end was trimmed by 7 bases and the J gene end by 3 bases; junction bases not matched to a gene: 8. CDR1 and CDR2 from the germline V gene are MNHNY and SVGAGI (reference sequence). The CDR3 is 16 residues long. The sequencing here drew on unsorted PBMCs, taken 0.3 years after starting antiretroviral therapy. The receptor was isolated from a man aged 18 to 30 with HIV. V usage is TRBV6-6 and J usage is TRBJ2-2; TRBD2 matches 10 bases. CDR3: CASNVLAGIDTGELFF. In nucleotides, the CDR3 is TGTGCCAGCAACGTACTAGCGGGAATCGACACCGGGGAGCTGTTTTTT.